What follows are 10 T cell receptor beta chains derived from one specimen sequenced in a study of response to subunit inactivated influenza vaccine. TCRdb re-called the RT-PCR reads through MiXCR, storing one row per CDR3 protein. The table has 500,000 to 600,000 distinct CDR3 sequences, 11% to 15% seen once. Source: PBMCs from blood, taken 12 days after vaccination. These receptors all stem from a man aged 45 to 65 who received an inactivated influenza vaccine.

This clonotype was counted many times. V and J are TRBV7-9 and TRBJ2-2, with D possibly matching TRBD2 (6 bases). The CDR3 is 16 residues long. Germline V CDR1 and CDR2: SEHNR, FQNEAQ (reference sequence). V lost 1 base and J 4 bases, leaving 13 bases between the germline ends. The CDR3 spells CASSLVGGTSTGELFF. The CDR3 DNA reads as TGTGCCAGCAGCTTAGTAGGAGGGACGAGCACCGGGGAGCTGTTTTTT.

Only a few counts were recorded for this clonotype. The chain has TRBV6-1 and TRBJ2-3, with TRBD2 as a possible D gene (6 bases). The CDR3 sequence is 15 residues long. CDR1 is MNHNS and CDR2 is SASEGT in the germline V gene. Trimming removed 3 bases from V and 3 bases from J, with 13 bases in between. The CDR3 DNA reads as TGTGCCAGCAGTGACCCGGGACTGGGGACAGATACGCAGTATTTT. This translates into CASSDPGLGTDTQYF.

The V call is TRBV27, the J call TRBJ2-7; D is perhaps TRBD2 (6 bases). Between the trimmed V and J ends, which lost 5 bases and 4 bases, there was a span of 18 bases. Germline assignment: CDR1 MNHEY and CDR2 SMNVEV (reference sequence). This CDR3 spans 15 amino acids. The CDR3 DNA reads TGTGCCAGCAGTGCGCGGGATCCAAGTACTTACGAGCAGTACTTC. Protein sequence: CASSARDPSTYEQYF.

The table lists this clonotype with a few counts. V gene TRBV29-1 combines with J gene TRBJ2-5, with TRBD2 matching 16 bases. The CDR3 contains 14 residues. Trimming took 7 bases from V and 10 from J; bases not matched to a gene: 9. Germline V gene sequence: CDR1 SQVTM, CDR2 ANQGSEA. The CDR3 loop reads CSALGTSGRAVQYF. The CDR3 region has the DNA TGCAGCGCCCTCGGGACTAGCGGGAGGGCCGTCCAGTACTTC.

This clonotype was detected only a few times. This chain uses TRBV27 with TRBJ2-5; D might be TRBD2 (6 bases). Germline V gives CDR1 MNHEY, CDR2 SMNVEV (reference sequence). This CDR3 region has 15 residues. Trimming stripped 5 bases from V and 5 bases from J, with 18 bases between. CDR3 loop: CASSPQTGGWETQYF. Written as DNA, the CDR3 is TGTGCCAGCAGTCCACAGACTGGGGGGTGGGAGACCCAGTACTTC.

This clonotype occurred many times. The CDR3 loop reads CASSKDRYEQYF. CDR3 in DNA: TGTGCCAGCAGCAAAGACAGATACGAGCAGTACTTC. The chain combines TRBV7-2 with TRBJ2-7, with D tentatively TRBD1 (5 bases). CDR3 size: 12 residues. The V gene lost 5 bases and the J gene lost 4 bases, with 9 bases spanning the gap. Germline CDR1 and CDR2: SGHTA and FQGNSA.

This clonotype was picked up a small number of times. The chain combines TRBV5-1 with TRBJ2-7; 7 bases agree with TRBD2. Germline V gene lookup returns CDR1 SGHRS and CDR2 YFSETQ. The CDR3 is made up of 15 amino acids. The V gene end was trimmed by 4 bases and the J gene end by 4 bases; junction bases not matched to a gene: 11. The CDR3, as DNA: TGCGCCAGCAGCCGCTCGACTAGCACAGAGTACGAGCAGTACTTC. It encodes CASSRSTSTEYEQYF.

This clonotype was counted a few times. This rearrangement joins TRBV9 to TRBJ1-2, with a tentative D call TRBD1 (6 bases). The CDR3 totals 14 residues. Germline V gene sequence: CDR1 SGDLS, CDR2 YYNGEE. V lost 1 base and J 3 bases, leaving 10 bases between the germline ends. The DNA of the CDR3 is TGTGCCAGCAGCGTATACGGGACACACTATGGCTACACCTTC. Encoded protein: CASSVYGTHYGYTF.

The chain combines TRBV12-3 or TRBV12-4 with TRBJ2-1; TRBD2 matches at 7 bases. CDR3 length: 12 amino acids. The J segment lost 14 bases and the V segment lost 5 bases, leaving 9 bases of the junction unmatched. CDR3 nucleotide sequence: TGTGCCAGCAGTGAGAATTTGGGGAGGGAGTTCTTC. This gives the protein CASSENLGREFF.

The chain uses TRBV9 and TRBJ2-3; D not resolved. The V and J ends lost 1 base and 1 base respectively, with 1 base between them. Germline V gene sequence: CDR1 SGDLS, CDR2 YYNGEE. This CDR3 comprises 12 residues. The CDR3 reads CASSVRTDTQYF. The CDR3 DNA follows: TGTGCCAGCAGCGTACGCACAGATACGCAGTATTTT. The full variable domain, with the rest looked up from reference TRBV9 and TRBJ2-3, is DSGVTQTPKHLITATGQRVTLRCSPRSGDLSVYWYQQSLDQGLQFLIQYYNGEERAKGNILERFSAQQFPDLHSELNLSSLELGDSALYFCASSVRTDTQYFGPGTRLTVL.